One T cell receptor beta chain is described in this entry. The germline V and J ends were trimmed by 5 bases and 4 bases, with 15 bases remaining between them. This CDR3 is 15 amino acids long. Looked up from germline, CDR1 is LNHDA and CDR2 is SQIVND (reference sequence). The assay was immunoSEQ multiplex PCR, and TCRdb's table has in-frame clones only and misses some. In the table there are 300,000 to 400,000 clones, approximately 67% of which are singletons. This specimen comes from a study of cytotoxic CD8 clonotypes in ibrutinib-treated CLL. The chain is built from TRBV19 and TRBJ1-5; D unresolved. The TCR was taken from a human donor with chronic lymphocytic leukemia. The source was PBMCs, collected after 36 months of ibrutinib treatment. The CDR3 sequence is CASSANTRGNQPQHF. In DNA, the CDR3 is TGTGCCAGTAGTGCAAACACCCGGGGTAATCAGCCCCAGCATTTT.